This passage covers 7 T cell receptor beta chains from one sample sequenced in a study of follicular helper T cells after annual influenza vaccination. Time point noted: 2015-2016 season, 7 days after influenza vaccination. Using immunoSEQ multiplex PCR, the repertoire was profiled, and TCRdb retains in-frame clones only, with some absent. The repertoire consists of 8,000 to 13,000 clones, with approximately 82% occurring once and the leading ten covering around 0.43%. The sample was CXCR5- memory CD4+ T cells sorted from blood, taken 7 days after influenza vaccination. These receptors all stem from an adult who received the influenza vaccine.

The table lists this clone with a few counts. The chain combines TRBV28 with TRBJ2-1; D unresolved. The length of the CDR3 is 14 residues. Trimming removed 4 bases from V and 5 bases from J, with 12 bases in between. Germline CDR1 is MDHEN and CDR2 is SYDVKM. The CDR3 nucleotides read TGTGCCAGCAGTTCGAGACCGAGGAACAATGAGCAGTTCTTC. Its translation is CASSSRPRNNEQFF.

The chain recombines TRBV23-1 with TRBJ1-2; 7 nucleotides line up with TRBD1. TRBV23-1 is an ORF, and what it does is uncertain. This CDR3 contains 13 residues. Losses at the gene ends were 6 bases for V and 5 bases for J; bases not matched to a gene: 6. CDR3 nucleotides: TGCGCCAGCAGGCAAACAGGGGAGTATGGCTACACCTTC. Protein product: CASRQTGEYGYTF.

The gene calls are TRBV30 and TRBJ1-2; no reliable D call. The length of the CDR3 is 13 residues. The V end lost 8 bases, the J end lost 8 bases, and 21 bases lay between the germline ends. Germline V gene sequence: CDR1 GTSNPN, CDR2 SVGIG (reference sequence). The CDR3 DNA reads as TGTGCCCGTCGGAGAACAAAACTGCTCGGCTACACCTTC. This codes for CARRRTKLLGYTF. Filled out from reference TRBV30 and TRBJ1-2, the complete variable domain reads SQTIHQWPATLVQPVGSPLSLECTVEGTSNPNLYWYRQAAGRGLQLLFYSVGIGQISSEVPQNLSASRPQDRQFILSSKKLLLSDSGFYLCARRRTKLLGYTFGSGTRLTVV.

The chain joins TRBV11-2 to TRBJ1-1; tentatively, D is TRBD1 (6 bases). This CDR3 is built from 16 residues. V was pared by 1 base and J by 7 bases, with 19 bases between. Germline CDR1 and CDR2: SGHAT and FQNNGV. The DNA for the CDR3 is TGTGCCAGCAGCTTAGTGGGTCGGGGGCTTCAGGGTGAAGCTTTCTTT. Protein: CASSLVGRGLQGEAFF.

The chain joins TRBV28 to TRBJ2-2; 8 bases line up with TRBD2. V was clipped by 6 bases and J by 3 bases; unmatched bases: 6. The CDR3 runs 15 residues. Germline-derived CDR1 and CDR2 are MDHEN and SYDVKM. The CDR3: CASSSGGADTGELFF. DNA of the CDR3: TGTGCCAGCAGCTCCGGGGGGGCCGACACCGGGGAGCTGTTTTTT. The full variable domain, in which reference TRBV28 and TRBJ2-2 provide the parts outside the CDR3, is DVKVTQSSRYLVKRTGEKVFLECVQDMDHENMFWYRQDPGLGLRLIYFSYDVKMKEKGDIPEGYSVSREKKERFSLILESASTNQTSMYLCASSSGGADTGELFFGEGSRLTVL.

The rearrangement uses TRBV28 and TRBJ1-6; TRBD1 matches at 7 bases. Germline values: CDR1 MDHEN, CDR2 SYDVKM. V gave up 7 bases and J gave up 9 bases; unmatched junction bases: 9. The CDR3 length is 14 residues. CDR3 DNA sequence: TGTGCCAGCATCCAGGGGGGGGTTAGTTCACCCCTCCACTTT. Amino acid sequence: CASIQGGVSSPLHF.

V is TRBV7-2 and J is TRBJ1-2, with TRBD1 identical over 7 bases. Germline values: CDR1 SGHTA, CDR2 FQGNSA. This CDR3 contains 15 residues. The V segment lost 4 bases and the J segment 4 bases; nucleotides outside the gene matches: 9. CDR3: CASSSTGTESYGYTF. The DNA of the CDR3 is TGTGCCAGCAGCTCAACCGGGACAGAAAGCTATGGCTACACCTTC. Filled out from reference TRBV7-2 and TRBJ1-2, the complete variable domain reads GAGVSQSPSNKVTEKGKDVELRCDPISGHTALYWYRQSLGQGLEFLIYFQGNSAPDKSGLPSDRFSAERTGGSVSTLTIQRTQQEDSAVYLCASSSTGTESYGYTFGSGTRLTVV.